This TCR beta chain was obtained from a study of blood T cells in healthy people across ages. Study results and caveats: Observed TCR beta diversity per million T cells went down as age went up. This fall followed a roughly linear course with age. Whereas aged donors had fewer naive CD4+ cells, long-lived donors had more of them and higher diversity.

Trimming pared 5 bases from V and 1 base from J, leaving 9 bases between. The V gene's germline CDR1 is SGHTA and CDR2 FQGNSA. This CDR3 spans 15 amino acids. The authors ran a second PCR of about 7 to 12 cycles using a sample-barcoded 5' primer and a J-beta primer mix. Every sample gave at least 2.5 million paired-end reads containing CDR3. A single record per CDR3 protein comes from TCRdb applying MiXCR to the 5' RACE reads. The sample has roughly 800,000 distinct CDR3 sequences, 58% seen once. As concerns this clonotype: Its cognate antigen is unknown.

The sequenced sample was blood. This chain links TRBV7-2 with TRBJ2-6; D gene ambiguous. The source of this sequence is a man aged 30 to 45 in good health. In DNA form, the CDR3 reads TGTGCCAGCAGCCCCCACGGGTCTGGGGCCAACGTCCTGACTTTC. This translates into CASSPHGSGANVLTF.